This TCR beta chain was captured by sequencing in a study of cytomegalovirus exposure and HLA in healthy donors. Deletions cut 6 bases from V and 7 bases from J, with 18 bases between. The CDR3 loop spans 14 amino acids. Germline CDR1 is SNHLY and CDR2 is FYNNEI. This clone was observed a few times. Repertoires were generated with immunoSEQ multiplex PCR, while TCRdb's copy carries only in-frame clones and drops some. The sample has 95,000 to 150,000 clones; approximately 94% are singletons. The source is a young woman in good health and CMV-seronegative. The sequencing sample was made of PBMCs. This chain uses TRBV2 with TRBJ1-1, with D perhaps TRBD1 (6 bases). The CDR3 DNA is TGTGCCAGCAGCGTCACAGGGTCCTATGATGAAGCTTTCTTT. This translates into CASSVTGSYDEAFF. The full variable domain, completed using reference TRBV2 and TRBJ1-1, is EPEVTQTPSHQVTQMGQEVILRCVPISNHLYFYWYRQILGQKVEFLVSFYNNEISEKSEIFDDQFSVERPDGSNFTLKIRSTKLEDSAMYFCASSVTGSYDEAFFGQGTRLTVV.